This TCR beta chain is drawn from a study of blood T cells in healthy people across ages. With a J-beta primer mix and a sample-barcoded 5' primer, a second PCR ran about 6 to 11 cycles. Every molecule of cDNA carried a tag from a template-switch adaptor with 12 random nucleotides. TCRdb itself ran the 5' RACE reads through MiXCR, one entry per CDR3 protein. Of 800,000 or so distinct CDR3 sequences listed, roughly 46% are singletons. Findings and limits, study-wide: Fewer expanded clones and more diversity marked long-lived versus aged donors. As age increased, TCR beta diversity per million T cells fell in a roughly linear fashion.

The CDR3 contains 11 residues. V was trimmed by 0 bases and J by 4 bases, leaving 2 bases between them. The germline V gene encodes CDR1 GTSNPN and CDR2 SVGIG (reference sequence). This clonotype was seen a few times. Its target is unknown. The source material was blood. This TCR was recovered from a man at least 80 years old in good health. The rearrangement uses TRBV30 and TRBJ2-3; no firm D call. CDR3 sequence (DNA): TGTGCCTGGAGTGTATCAGATACGCAGTATTTT. It specifies CAWSVSDTQYF.